The sequence of this TCR beta chain was determined in a study of tumor and adjacent non-tumor tissue in lung cancer. The template was RNA from unsorted bulk tissue. Chemotherapy-naive patients with new lung cancer underwent thoracic surgery in China, August–late 2014. As concerns this clonotype: Germline is not matched at one junction end, which may reflect a read error.

The CDR3 totals 16 residues. CDR1 SGHKS and CDR2 YYEKEE come from the germline V gene (reference sequence). Three rounds of nested PCR, following a modified ARM-PCR protocol, produced the TCRbeta library. TCRdb passed the multiplex PCR reads through MiXCR, listing each CDR3 protein once. The profile shows fewer than 80,000 distinct CDR3 sequences, 65% to 75% of them singletons. The rearrangement joins TRBV5-5 to TRBJ1-6, with TRBD1 identical over 8 bases. The sequenced sample consisted of lung tumor tissue. This clonotype originated in a woman between 65 and 79 years old with non-small cell lung cancer. CDR3 nucleotide sequence: TGTTCTAGCAGCTTGGAGGGGACAGGAAATAATTCACTCCTCCACTTT. This encodes CSSSLEGTGNNSLLHF.